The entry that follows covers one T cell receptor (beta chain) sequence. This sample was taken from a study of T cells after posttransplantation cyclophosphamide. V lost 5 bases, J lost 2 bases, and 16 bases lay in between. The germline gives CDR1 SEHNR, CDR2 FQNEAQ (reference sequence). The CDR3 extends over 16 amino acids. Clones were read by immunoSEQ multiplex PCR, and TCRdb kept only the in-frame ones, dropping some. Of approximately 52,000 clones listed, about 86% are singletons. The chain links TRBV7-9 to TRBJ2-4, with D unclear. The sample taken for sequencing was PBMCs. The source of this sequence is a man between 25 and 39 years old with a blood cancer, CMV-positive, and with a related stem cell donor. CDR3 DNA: TGTGCCAGCAGCAGAGACACCGGTCTATCCAAAAACATTCAGTACTTC. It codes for CASSRDTGLSKNIQYF.